A single sample is the source of the 2 T cell receptor beta chains below, sequenced in a study of blood T cell repertoires in COVID-19. Produced via immunoSEQ multiplex PCR; TCRdb's table is partial and in-frame only. The data contain some 400,000 clones, around 87% of them singletons. Input material: peripheral blood. The source is a woman in her 30s with COVID-19, enrolled during active disease.

The V and J genes are TRBV11-2 and TRBJ2-5; 8 nucleotides line up with TRBD2. The CDR3 totals 17 residues. Germline trimming cut 1 base from V and 2 bases from J; bases unmatched to any gene: 9. The germline gives CDR1 SGHAT, CDR2 FQNNGV. The CDR3 nucleotides are TGTGCCAGCAGCTTAGGAGGGACTAGGGGCTTTCAAGAGACCCAGTACTTC. Translation gives CASSLGGTRGFQETQYF.

V usage is TRBV30 and J usage is TRBJ2-3; 10 nucleotides agree with TRBD2. Germline values: CDR1 GTSNPN, CDR2 SVGIG (reference sequence). The CDR3 covers 15 residues. After removal of 3 bases from V and 6 bases from J, the junction contained 9 bases not matched to a gene. In DNA, the CDR3 is TGTGCCTGGAGAAATCGGCTAGCGGGGGTCGATACGCAGTATTTT. Amino acid sequence: CAWRNRLAGVDTQYF.